The next 10 T cell receptor beta chains were all read from a single sample in a study of cytomegalovirus exposure and HLA in healthy donors. 60 Vbeta and 13 Jbeta primers were used in PCR. This table comes from immunoSEQ multiplex PCR, and its TCRdb copy is limited to in-frame clones, with some not included. This sample carries approximately 120,000 clones, 70% to 85% of them seen once, and the ten largest clones take about 1.8%. The sample was PBMCs. The receptor source for this set is a young man in good health and CMV-seronegative.

J is TRBJ2-5 and V is TRBV5-8, with 7 bases lining up with TRBD2. This CDR3 comprises 15 residues. The V gene end was trimmed by 0 bases and the J gene end by 2 bases; junction bases not matched to a gene: 4. Germline CDR1 and CDR2: SGHTS and YDEGEE. The CDR3 DNA reads TGTGCCAGCAGCTTGGGACGGGGGGTACAAGAGACCCAGTACTTC. Protein sequence: CASSLGRGVQETQYF.

This clone appeared a single time. This chain uses TRBV5-1 with TRBJ1-1; 10 bases map to TRBD1. The length of the CDR3 is 15 residues. V shed 0 bases and J 5 bases; nucleotides not matched to a gene: 4. In germline, CDR1 is SGHRS, CDR2 YFSETQ. CDR3 residues: CASSLGGTGETEAFF. The CDR3 region has the DNA TGCGCCAGCAGCTTGGGGGGGACAGGGGAGACTGAAGCTTTCTTT.

This chain joins TRBV7-9 and TRBJ2-7; TRBD1 might be the D (6 bases). V was pared by 5 bases and J by 3 bases, with 8 bases between. The CDR3 length is 12 residues. CDR1 SEHNR and CDR2 FQNEAQ come from the germline V gene (reference sequence). CDR3 in amino acids: CASSPRGYEQYF. The CDR3 DNA is TGTGCCAGCAGCCCCAGGGGCTACGAGCAGTACTTC.

The chain employs TRBV2 and TRBJ1-2, with D tentatively TRBD1 (5 bases). This CDR3 is built from 13 residues. Germline values: CDR1 SNHLY, CDR2 FYNNEI. V dropped 7 bases and J dropped 5 bases, with 14 bases sitting between them. This chain's CDR3 is CASTFDSTYGYTF. DNA of the CDR3: TGTGCCAGCACCTTCGACAGCACATATGGCTACACCTTC.

The chain links TRBV6-5 to TRBJ2-7, with 11 bases fitting TRBD1. J was trimmed by 4 bases and V by 4 bases; bases with no gene match: 6. The CDR3 spans 15 residues. Germline V gene data show CDR1 as MNHEY and CDR2 as SVGAGI. CDR3 loop: CASSSGTGGSYEQYF. The CDR3 DNA reads TGTGCCAGCAGTTCCGGGACAGGGGGGAGTTACGAGCAGTACTTC.

The chain carries TRBV5-8 and TRBJ2-2; D is perhaps TRBD1 (5 bases). The germline gives CDR1 SGHTS, CDR2 YDEGEE. The CDR3 has 18 amino acids. Between the trimmed V and J ends, which lost 0 bases and 0 bases, there was a span of 15 bases. CDR3 loop: CASSLASTGVTNTGELFF. CDR3 sequence (DNA): TGTGCCAGCAGCTTGGCCAGTACAGGAGTAACGAACACCGGGGAGCTGTTTTTT.

The chain uses TRBV9 and TRBJ1-2, with D possibly matching TRBD1 (6 bases). The CDR3 contains 15 residues. The V gene lost 4 bases and the J gene lost 3 bases, with 16 bases spanning the gap. The germline gives CDR1 SGDLS, CDR2 YYNGEE. DNA for the CDR3: TGTGCCAGCAGCCACCCCAGGGGCCGGGACTATGGCTACACCTTC. Translated: CASSHPRGRDYGYTF.

The chain couples TRBV7-6 to TRBJ1-1; TRBD1 might be the D (6 bases). The V and J ends lost 11 bases and 4 bases respectively, with 11 bases between them. The germline CDR1 and CDR2 sequences are SGHVS and FNYEAQ. This CDR3 contains 11 residues. Written as DNA, the CDR3 is TGTGCCGGACGCAGGGGCACTGAAGCTTTCTTT. Protein: CAGRRGTEAFF.

This clone was seen just once. The chain combines TRBV12-5 with TRBJ2-5; a weak D match, TRBD2 (6 bases). Trimming took 5 bases from V and 7 from J, leaving 17 bases between them. This CDR3 is built from 14 residues. CDR1 is LGHNT and CDR2 is FRNRAP in the germline V gene. CDR3 DNA: TGTGCTAGTGGTGAGCCCGGCGGGGTTGGGACCCAGTACTTC. It is translated as CASGEPGGVGTQYF.

J is TRBJ2-2 and V is TRBV9; D might be TRBD1 (6 bases). V lost 0 bases to trimming and J lost 5 bases, with 11 bases between them. Germline CDR1 SGDLS, CDR2 YYNGEE. The CDR3 has 15 residues. This CDR3 is CASSVGLGGTGELFF. The CDR3 nucleotides read TGTGCCAGCAGCGTAGGTCTAGGGGGAACCGGGGAGCTGTTTTTT.